This paragraph reports one TCR beta chain. Its specificity is not known. This entry belongs to a study of CD8 T cells in Susac syndrome. Study findings and constraints: The study acknowledged a relatively small number of individuals in its TCR sequencing and HLA analysis.

TCR beta was sequenced from blood CD8+ and CD4+ T cells. TEMRA cells underwent FACS enrichment and CD8+ and CD4+ T cells underwent negative isolation. After extraction with the RNeasy kit, roughly 0.45 to 1 ug of the RNA was reverse transcribed using random hexamers. Across 54 Vbeta and 13 Jbeta, TCR beta CDR3 was amplified with immunoSEQ multiplex PCR. TCRdb re-analysed the immunoSEQ multiplex PCR reads in MiXCR, keeping a single row per CDR3 protein. The top ten hold about 0.12% of the sample, which has a few hundred thousand distinct CDR3 sequences, around 90% seen once. The V gene lost 0 bases and the J gene lost 9 bases, with 15 bases spanning the gap. Germline loops: CDR1 LGHDT, CDR2 YNNKEL (reference sequence). The length of the CDR3 is 16 residues.

The sequence was collected from a human donor with multiple sclerosis. The source material was CD8+ T cells from PBMCs. V usage is TRBV3-1 and J usage is TRBJ1-6; D is unclear. The CDR3 spells CASSQDAPRTGSPLHF. In DNA form, the CDR3 reads TGTGCCAGCAGCCAAGATGCCCCACGGACCGGTTCACCCCTCCACTTT.